What follows describes a single T cell receptor (beta chain). The antigen is unknown. This record belongs to a study of CD8 T cells in Susac syndrome. Study as a whole: When blood was collected, patients with Susac syndrome were therapy-naive, were taking corticosteroids, or were receiving intravenous immunoglobulin alone.

RNA totalling about 0.45 to 1 ug underwent reverse transcription with random hexamers. TCRdb processed the immunoSEQ multiplex PCR reads anew with MiXCR; each CDR3 protein has one entry. The data contain roughly 250,000 distinct CDR3 sequences, 90% to 96% of them singletons. FACS enriched CD8+ TEMRA cells, while bulk CD8+ and CD4+ were negatively isolated. J gave up 12 bases and V 4 bases, and 12 bases lay outside the gene matches. Germline values: CDR1 WSHSY, CDR2 SAAADI. The CDR3 sequence is 16 residues long. General study findings and limits: The CD4+ T cell repertoires, which came from Susac syndrome patients, showed no sign of clonal expansion.

The V call is TRBV10-2, the J call TRBJ2-1; 13 positions agree with TRBD2. This receptor was obtained from a human donor with Susac syndrome. Input material: CD4+ T cells from PBMCs. CDR3 in amino acids: CASSGGLAGDEDWQFF. For the CDR3, the DNA is TGCGCCAGCAGTGGCGGACTAGCGGGAGATGAGGATTGGCAGTTCTTC.